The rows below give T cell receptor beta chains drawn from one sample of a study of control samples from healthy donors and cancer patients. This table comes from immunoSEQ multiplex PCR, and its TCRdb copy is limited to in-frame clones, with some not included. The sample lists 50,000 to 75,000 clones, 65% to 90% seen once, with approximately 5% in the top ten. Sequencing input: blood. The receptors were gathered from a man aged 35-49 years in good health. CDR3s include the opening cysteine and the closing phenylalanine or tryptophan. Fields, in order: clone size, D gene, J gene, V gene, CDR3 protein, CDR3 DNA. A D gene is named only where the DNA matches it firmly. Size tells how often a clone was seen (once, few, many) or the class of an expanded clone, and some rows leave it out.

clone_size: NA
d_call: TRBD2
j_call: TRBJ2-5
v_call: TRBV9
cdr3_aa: CASSAGLAGGETQYF
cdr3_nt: TGTGCCAGCAGCGCCGGACTGGCGGGGGGGGAGACCCAGTACTTC

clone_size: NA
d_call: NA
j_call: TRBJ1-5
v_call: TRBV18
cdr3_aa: CASSPEPPDSNQPQHF
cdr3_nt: TGTGCCAGCTCACCGGAGCCTCCTGATAGCAATCAGCCCCAGCATTTT

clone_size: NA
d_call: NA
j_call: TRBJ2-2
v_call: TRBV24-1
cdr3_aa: CATSDLRNTGELFF
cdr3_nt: TGTGCCACCAGTGATCTCAGGAACACCGGGGAGCTGTTTTTT

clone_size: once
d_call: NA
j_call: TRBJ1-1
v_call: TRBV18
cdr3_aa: CASSPGLLNTEAFF
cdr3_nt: TGTGCCAGCTCACCGGGACTGCTGAACACTGAAGCTTTCTTT

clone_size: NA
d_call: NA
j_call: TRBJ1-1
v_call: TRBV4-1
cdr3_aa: CASSIDDTEAFF
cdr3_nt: TGCGCCAGCAGTATAGACGACACTGAAGCTTTCTTT

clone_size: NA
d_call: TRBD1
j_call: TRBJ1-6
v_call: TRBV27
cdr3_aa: CASSLNSKGGDSPLHF
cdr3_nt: TGTGCCAGCAGTTTAAATAGTAAAGGGGGCGATTCACCCCTCCACTTT

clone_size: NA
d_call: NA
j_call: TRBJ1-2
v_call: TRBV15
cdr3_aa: CATSSPTERIYGYTF
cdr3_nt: TGTGCCACCAGCAGCCCGACAGAGAGAATCTATGGCTACACCTTC

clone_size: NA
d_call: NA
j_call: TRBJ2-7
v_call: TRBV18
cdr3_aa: CASSPPMSHYEQYF
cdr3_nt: TGTGCCAGCTCACCCCCCATGAGCCACTACGAGCAGTACTTC

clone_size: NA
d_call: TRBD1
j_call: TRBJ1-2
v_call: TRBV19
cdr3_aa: CATQRAGGVNYGYTF
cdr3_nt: TGTGCCACCCAACGGGCAGGGGGGGTAAACTATGGCTACACCTTC

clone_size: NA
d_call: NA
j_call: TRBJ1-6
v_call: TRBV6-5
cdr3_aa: CASSPQGRYNSPLHF
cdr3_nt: TGTGCCAGCAGCCCGCAGGGGCGGTATAATTCACCCCTCCATTTT

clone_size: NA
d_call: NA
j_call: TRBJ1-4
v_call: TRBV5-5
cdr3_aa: CASSDSAGAWEKLFF
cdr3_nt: TGTGCCAGCAGCGACTCCGCAGGGGCGTGGGAAAAACTGTTTTTT

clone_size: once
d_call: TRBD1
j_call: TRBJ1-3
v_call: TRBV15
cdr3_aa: CATSTSDRGHRNTIYF
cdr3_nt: TGTGCCACCAGCACCTCGGACAGGGGCCACCGAAACACCATATATTTT

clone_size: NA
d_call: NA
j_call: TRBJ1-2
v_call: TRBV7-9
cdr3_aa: CASSFSGAANYGYTF
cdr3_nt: TGTGCCAGCAGCTTTTCCGGGGCTGCTAACTATGGCTACACCTTC

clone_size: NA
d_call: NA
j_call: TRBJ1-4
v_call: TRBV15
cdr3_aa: CATSRDRTAVEKLFF
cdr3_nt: TGTGCCACCAGCAGAGATCGGACAGCCGTTGAAAAACTGTTTTTT

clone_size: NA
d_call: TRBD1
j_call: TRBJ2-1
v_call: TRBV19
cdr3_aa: CASRPRTGRNEQFF
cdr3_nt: TGTGCCAGTAGACCGAGGACAGGGAGGAATGAGCAGTTCTTC

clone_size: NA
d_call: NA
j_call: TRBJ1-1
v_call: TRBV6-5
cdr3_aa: CASTRQFMNTEAFF
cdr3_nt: TGTGCCAGCACTAGACAGTTCATGAACACTGAAGCTTTCTTT

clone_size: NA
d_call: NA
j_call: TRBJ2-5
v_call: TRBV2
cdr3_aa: CASSENRVQGETQYF
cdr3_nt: TGTGCCAGCAGTGAAAATAGGGTCCAAGGAGAGACCCAGTACTTC

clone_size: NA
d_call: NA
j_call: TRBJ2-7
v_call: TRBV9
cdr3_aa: CASSADVTGEQYF
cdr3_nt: TGTGCCAGCAGCGCCGATGTAACGGGAGAGCAGTACTTC

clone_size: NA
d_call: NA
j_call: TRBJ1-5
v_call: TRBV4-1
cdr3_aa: CASSQVDMGFGNQPQHF
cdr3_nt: TGCGCCAGCAGCCAAGTAGATATGGGGTTTGGCAATCAGCCCCAGCATTTT

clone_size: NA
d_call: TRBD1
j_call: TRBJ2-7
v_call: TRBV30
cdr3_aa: CAWSVIGTGNEQYF
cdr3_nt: TGTGCCTGGAGTGTAATCGGGACAGGGAACGAGCAGTACTTC

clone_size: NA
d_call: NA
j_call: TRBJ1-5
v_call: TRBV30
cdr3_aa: CAWSIEVNQPQHF
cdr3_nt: TGTGCCTGGAGTATTGAGGTTAATCAGCCCCAGCATTTT

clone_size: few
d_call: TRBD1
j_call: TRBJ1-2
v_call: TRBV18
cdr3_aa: CASSPGQTTNYGYTF
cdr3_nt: TGTGCCAGCTCGCCGGGACAGACGACTAACTATGGCTACACCTTC

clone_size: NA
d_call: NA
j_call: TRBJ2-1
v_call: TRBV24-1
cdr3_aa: CATRPGDNSYNEQFF
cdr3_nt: TGTGCCACGCGCCCGGGGGACAACTCCTACAATGAGCAGTTCTTC

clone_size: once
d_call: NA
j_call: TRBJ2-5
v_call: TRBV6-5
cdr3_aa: CASSQDQGTQYF
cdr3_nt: TGTGCCAGCAGTCAGGACCAAGGGACCCAGTACTTC

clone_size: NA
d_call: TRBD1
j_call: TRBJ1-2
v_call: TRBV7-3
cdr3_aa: CASSLGQGAYGYTF
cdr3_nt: TGTGCCAGCAGCCTGGGACAGGGGGCCTATGGCTACACCTTC

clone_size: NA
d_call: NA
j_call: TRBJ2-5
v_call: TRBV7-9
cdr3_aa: CASSLPGIETQYF
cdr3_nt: TGTGCCAGCAGCTTACCAGGTATCGAGACCCAGTACTTC

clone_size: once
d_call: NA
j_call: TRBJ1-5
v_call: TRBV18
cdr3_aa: CASSPFPDQPQHF
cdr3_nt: TGTGCCAGCTCACCTTTTCCCGATCAGCCCCAGCATTTT

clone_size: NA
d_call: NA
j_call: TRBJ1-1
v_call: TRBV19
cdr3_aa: CASSMSENTEAFF
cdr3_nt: TGTGCCAGTAGTATGTCGGAGAACACTGAAGCTTTCTTT

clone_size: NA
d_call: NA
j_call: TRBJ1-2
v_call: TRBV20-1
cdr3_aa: CSASTGLKGYTF
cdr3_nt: TGCAGTGCTAGTACGGGACTGAAAGGCTACACCTTC

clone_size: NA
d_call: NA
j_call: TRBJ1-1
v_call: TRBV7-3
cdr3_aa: CASSFQGGTEAFF
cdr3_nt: TGTGCCAGCAGCTTCCAGGGCGGCACTGAAGCTTTCTTT

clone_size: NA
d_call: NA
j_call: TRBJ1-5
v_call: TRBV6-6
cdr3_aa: CASSQQAPPQPQHF
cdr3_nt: TGTGCCAGCAGTCAACAGGCCCCTCCTCAGCCCCAGCATTTT

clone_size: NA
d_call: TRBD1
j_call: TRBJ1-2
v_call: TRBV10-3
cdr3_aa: CAISVDRVDGYTF
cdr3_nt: TGTGCCATCAGTGTGGACAGGGTGGATGGCTACACCTTC

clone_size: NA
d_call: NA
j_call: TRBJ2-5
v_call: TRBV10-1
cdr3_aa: CASSSHQSYF
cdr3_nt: TGCGCCAGCAGTTCGCATCAGTCCTACTTC

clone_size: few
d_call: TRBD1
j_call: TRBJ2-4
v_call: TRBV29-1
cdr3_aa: CSVSRDRGNIQYF
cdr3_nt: TGCAGCGTCAGCCGGGACAGGGGTAACATTCAGTACTTC

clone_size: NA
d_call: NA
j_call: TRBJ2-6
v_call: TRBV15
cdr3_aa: CATTYSGANVLTF
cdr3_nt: TGTGCCACCACGTACTCTGGGGCCAACGTCCTGACTTTC

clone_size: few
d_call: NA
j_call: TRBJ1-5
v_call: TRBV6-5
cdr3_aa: CASRDSSNQPQHF
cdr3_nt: TGTGCCAGCAGGGACAGTAGCAATCAGCCCCAGCATTTT

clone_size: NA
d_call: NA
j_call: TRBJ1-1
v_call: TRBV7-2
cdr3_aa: CASSLEVTEAFF
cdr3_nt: TGTGCCAGCAGCTTAGAGGTCACTGAAGCTTTCTTT

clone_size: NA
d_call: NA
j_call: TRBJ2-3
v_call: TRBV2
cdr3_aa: CASSGKPLGTDTQYF
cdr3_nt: TGTGCCAGCAGTGGCAAGCCGTTGGGAACAGATACGCAGTATTTT

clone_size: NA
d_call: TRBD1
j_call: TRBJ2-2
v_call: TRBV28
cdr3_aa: CASRIRQGLNTGELFF
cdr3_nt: TGTGCCAGCAGAATACGACAGGGATTGAACACCGGGGAGCTGTTTTTT

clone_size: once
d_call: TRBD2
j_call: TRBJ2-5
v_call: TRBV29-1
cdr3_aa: CSVQTSGEETQYF
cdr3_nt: TGCAGCGTCCAGACTAGCGGGGAAGAGACCCAGTACTTC

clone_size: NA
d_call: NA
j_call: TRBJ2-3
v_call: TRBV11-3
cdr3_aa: CASSRARDLRQYF
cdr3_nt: TGTGCCAGCAGCCGCGCACGGGATTTAAGGCAGTATTTT

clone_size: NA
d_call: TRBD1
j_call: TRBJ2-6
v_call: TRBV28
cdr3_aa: CAIHPDRGKAGANVLTF
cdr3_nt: TGTGCCATCCACCCCGACAGGGGGAAGGCTGGGGCCAACGTCCTGACTTTC

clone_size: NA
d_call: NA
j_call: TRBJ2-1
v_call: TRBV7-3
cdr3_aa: CASSLTSEQFF
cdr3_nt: TGTGCCAGCAGCTTAACTAGCGAGCAGTTCTTC

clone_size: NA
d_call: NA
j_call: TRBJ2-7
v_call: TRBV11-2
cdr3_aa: CASSLGNGGTPPYEQYF
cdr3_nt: TGTGCCAGCAGCTTAGGCAACGGGGGAACACCCCCGTACGAGCAGTACTTC

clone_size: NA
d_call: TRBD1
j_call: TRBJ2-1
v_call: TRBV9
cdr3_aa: CASSVDRGTGGVSSYNEQFF
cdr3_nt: TGTGCCAGCAGCGTAGACAGGGGGACAGGGGGTGTCAGCTCCTACAATGAGCAGTTCTTC

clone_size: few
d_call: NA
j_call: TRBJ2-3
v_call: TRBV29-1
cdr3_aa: CSVLGTGPTDTQYF
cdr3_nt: TGCAGCGTTCTGGGTACTGGGCCCACAGATACGCAGTATTTT

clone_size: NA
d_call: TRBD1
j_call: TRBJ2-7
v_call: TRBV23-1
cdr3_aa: CASSHRGLLSLTYEQYF
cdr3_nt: TGCGCCAGCAGTCATAGGGGGCTTTTATCGTTAACCTACGAGCAGTACTTC

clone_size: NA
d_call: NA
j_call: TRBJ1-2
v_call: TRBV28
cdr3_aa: CASSLGNYGYTF
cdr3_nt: TGTGCCAGCAGTTTGGGCAACTATGGCTACACCTTC

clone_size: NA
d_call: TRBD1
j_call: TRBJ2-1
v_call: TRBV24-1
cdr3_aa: CATSDSKPGQVIEQFF
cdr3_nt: TGTGCCACCAGTGACTCCAAACCGGGACAGGTAATTGAGCAGTTCTTC

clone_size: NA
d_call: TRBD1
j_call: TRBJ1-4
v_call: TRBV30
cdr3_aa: CAWRRRTGYGRAEKLFF
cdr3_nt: TGTGCCTGGAGGCGTCGGACAGGGTATGGGCGGGCTGAAAAACTGTTTTTT

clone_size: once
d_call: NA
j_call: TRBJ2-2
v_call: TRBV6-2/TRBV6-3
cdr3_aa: CASSYGAGIDTGELFF
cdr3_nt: TGTGCCAGCAGTTACGGGGCAGGGATCGACACCGGGGAGCTGTTTTTT

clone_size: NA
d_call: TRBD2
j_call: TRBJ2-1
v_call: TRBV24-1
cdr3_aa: CATSVASGRVNEQFF
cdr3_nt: TGTGCCACCAGTGTTGCTAGCGGGAGGGTCAATGAGCAGTTCTTC

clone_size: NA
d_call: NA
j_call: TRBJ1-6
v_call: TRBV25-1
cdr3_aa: CASSDGFSSPLHF
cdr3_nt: TGTGCCAGCAGTGACGGGTTCTCTTCACCCCTCCACTTT

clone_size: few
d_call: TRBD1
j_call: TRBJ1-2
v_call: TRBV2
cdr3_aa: CASSEALRDRGVGYTF
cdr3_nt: TGTGCCAGCAGTGAAGCGCTTCGGGACAGGGGAGTCGGCTACACCTTC

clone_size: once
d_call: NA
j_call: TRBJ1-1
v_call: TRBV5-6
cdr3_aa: CASSADPLTEAFF
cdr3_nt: TGTGCCAGCAGCGCCGACCCCCTCACTGAAGCTTTCTTT

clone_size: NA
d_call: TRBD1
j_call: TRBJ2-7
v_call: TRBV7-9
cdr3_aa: CASSQTGQGFSYEQYF
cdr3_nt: TGTGCCAGCAGCCAGACCGGACAGGGTTTCTCCTACGAGCAGTACTTC